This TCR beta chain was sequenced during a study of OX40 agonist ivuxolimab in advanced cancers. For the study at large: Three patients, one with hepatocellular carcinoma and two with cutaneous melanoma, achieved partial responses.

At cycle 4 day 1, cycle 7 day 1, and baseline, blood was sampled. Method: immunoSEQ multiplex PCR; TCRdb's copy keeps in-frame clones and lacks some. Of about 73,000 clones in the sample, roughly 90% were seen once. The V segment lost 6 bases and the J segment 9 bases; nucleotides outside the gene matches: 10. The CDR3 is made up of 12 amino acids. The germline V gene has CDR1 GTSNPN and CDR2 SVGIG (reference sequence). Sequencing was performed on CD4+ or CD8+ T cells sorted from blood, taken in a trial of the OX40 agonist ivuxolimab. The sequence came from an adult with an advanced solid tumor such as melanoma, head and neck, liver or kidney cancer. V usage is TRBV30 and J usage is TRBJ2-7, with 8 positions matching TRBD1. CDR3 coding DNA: TGTGCCTGCGGGACAGGCCTTATTGGGCAGTACTTC. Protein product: CACGTGLIGQYF. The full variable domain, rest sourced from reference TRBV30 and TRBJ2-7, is SQTIHQWPATLVQPVGSPLSLECTVEGTSNPNLYWYRQAAGRGLQLLFYSVGIGQISSEVPQNLSASRPQDRQFILSSKKLLLSDSGFYLCACGTGLIGQYFGPGTRLTVT.